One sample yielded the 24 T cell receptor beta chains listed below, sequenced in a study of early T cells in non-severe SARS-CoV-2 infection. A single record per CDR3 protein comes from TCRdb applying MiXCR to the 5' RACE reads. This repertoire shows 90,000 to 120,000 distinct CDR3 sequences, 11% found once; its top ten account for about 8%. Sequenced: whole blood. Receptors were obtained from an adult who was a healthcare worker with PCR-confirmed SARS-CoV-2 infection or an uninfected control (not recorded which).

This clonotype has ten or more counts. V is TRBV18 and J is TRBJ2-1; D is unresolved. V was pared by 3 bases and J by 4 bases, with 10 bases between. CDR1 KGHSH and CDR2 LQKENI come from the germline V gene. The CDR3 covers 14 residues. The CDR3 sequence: CASSPLTDYNEQFF. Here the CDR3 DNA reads TGTGCCAGCTCACCTTTAACGGATTACAATGAGCAGTTCTTC.

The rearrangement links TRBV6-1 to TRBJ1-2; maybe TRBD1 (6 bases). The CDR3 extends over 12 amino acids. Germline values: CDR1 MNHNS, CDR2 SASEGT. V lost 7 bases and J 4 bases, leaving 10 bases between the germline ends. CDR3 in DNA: TGTGCCAGCACAGGGGCCCTCTATGGCTACACCTTC. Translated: CASTGALYGYTF.

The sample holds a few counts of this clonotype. The CDR3 is CASSSPGRLNTGELFF. CDR3 nucleotide sequence: TGTGCCAGCAGCTCCCCGGGACGGCTGAACACCGGGGAGCTGTTTTTT. The chain couples TRBV11-2 to TRBJ2-2; D may correspond to TRBD1 or TRBD2 (5 bases each). Trimming pared 4 bases from V and 1 base from J, leaving 13 bases between. This CDR3 has 16 residues. The germline V gene has CDR1 SGHAT and CDR2 FQNNGV.

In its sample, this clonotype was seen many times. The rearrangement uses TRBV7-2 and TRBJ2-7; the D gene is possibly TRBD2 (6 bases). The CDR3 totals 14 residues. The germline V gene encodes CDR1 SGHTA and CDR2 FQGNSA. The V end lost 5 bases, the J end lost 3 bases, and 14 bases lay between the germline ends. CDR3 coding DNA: TGTGCCAGCAGCCCCGGGAGCGGTTACTACGAGCAGTACTTC. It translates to CASSPGSGYYEQYF.

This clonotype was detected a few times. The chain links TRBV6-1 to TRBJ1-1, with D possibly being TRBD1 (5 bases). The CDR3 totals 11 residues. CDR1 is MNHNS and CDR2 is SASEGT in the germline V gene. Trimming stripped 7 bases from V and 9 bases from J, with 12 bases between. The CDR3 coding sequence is TGTGCCAGCAAAGACGCAGGGAAAGCTTTCTTT. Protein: CASKDAGKAFF.

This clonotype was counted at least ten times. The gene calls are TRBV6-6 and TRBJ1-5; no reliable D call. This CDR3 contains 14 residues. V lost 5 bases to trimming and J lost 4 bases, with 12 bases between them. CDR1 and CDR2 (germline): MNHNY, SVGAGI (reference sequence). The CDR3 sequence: CASSLSSRNQPQHF. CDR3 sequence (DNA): TGTGCCAGCAGTCTATCTTCCAGGAATCAGCCCCAGCATTTT.

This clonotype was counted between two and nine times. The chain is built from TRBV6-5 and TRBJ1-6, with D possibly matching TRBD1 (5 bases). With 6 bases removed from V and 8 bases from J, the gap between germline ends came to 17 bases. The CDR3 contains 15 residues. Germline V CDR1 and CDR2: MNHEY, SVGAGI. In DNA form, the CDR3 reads TGTGCCAGCAGCCCCCGAGGGACCAGTGATTCACCCCTCCACTTT. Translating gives CASSPRGTSDSPLHF.

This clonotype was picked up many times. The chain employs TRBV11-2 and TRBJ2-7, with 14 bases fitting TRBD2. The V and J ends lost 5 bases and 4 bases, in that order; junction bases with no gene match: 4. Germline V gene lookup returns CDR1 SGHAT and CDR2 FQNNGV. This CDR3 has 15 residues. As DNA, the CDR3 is TGTGCCAGCAGCCCCCGGACTAGCGGGAGGTACGAGCAGTACTTC. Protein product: CASSPRTSGRYEQYF.

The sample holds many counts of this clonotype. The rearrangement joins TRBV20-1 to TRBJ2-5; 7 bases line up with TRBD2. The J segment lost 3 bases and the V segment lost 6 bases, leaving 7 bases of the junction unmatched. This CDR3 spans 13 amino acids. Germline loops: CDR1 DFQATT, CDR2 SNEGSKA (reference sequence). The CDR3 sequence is CSATSGNEETQYF. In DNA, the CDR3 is TGCAGTGCCACGAGCGGGAACGAAGAGACCCAGTACTTC.

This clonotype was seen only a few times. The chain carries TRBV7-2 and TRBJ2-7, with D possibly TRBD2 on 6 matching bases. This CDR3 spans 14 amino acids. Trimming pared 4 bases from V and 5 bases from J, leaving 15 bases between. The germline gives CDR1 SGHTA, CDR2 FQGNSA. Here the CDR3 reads CASSSARGWDEQYF. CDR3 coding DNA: TGTGCCAGCAGCTCGGCCCGGGGGTGGGACGAGCAGTACTTC.

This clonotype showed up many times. The CDR3 reads CASRWGNTGELFF. The CDR3 nucleotides are TGCGCCAGCAGATGGGGGAACACCGGGGAGCTGTTTTTT. The chain recombines TRBV10-1 with TRBJ2-2; D unresolved. Trimming removed 6 bases at V and 1 base at J, with 6 bases between. Germline values: CDR1 WNHNN, CDR2 SYGVQD (reference sequence). This CDR3 contains 13 residues.

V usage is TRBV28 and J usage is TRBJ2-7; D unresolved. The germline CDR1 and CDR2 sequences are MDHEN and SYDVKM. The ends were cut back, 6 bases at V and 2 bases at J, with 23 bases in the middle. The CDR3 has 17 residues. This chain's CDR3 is CASSHPQDTFLTYEQYF. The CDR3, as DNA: TGTGCCAGCAGCCACCCCCAAGACACTTTTTTAACCTACGAGCAGTACTTC.

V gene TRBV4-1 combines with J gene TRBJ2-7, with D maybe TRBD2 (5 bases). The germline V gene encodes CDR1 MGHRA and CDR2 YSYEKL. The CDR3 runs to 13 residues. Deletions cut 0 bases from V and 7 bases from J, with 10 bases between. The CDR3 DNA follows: TGCGCCAGCAGCCAAGAATGGGAGCGGGAGCAGTACTTC. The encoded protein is CASSQEWEREQYF.

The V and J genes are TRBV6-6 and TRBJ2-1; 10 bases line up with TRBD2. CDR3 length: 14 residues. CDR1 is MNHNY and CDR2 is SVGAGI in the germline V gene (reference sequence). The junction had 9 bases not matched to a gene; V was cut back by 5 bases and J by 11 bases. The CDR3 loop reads CASSGGTSEFKQFF. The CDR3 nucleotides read TGTGCCAGCAGTGGAGGGACTAGCGAATTCAAGCAGTTCTTC.

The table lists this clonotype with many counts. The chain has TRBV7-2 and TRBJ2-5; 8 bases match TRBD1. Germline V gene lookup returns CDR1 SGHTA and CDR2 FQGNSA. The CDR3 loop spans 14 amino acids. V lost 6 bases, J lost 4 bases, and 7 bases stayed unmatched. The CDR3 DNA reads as TGTGCCAGCAGTCCAGGGGGCTCCAGAGAGACCCAGTACTTC. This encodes CASSPGGSRETQYF.

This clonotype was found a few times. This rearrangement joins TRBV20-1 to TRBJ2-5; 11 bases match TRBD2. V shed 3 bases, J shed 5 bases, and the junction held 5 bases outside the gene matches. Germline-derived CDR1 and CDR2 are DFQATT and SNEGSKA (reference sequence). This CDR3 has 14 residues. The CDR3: CSAREWTSGETQYF. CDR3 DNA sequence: TGCAGTGCTAGGGAGTGGACTAGCGGGGAGACCCAGTACTTC.

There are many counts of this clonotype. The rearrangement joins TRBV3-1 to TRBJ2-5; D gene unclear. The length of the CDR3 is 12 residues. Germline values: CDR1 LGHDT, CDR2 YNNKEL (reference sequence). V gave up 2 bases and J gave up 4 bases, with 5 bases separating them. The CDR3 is CASSQTGETQYF. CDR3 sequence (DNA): TGTGCCAGCAGCCAAACCGGAGAGACCCAGTACTTC.

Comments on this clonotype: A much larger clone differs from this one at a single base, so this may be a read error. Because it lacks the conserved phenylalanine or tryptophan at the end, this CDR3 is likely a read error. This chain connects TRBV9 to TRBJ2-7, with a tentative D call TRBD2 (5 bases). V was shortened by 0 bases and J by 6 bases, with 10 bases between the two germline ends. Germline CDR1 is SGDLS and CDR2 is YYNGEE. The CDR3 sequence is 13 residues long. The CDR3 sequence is CASSVGGRSEQYL. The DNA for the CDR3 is TGTGCCAGCAGCGTAGGAGGGCGCAGCGAGCAGTACCTC.

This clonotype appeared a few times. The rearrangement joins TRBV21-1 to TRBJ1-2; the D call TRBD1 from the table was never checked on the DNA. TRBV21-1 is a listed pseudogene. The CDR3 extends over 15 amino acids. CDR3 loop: CASSKAHRAPYGYTF. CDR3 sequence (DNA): TGTGCCAGCAGCAAAGCCCACCGTGCCCCTTATGGCTACACCTTC.

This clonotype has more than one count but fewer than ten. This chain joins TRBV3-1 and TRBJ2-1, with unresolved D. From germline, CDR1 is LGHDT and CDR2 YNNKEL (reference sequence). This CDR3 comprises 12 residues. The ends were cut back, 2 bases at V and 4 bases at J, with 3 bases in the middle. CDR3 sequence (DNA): TGTGCCAGCAGCCAATTGTACAATGAGCAGTTCTTC. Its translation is CASSQLYNEQFF.

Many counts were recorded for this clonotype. The DNA of the CDR3 is TGCGCCAGCAGTCACCCCACGAGGGATGGCTACACCTTC. This encodes CASSHPTRDGYTF. The chain carries TRBV4-3 and TRBJ1-2; no definite D call. The V gene's germline CDR1 is LGHNA and CDR2 YSLEER. The V end lost 6 bases, the J end lost 6 bases, and 14 bases lay between the germline ends. The CDR3 contains 13 residues.

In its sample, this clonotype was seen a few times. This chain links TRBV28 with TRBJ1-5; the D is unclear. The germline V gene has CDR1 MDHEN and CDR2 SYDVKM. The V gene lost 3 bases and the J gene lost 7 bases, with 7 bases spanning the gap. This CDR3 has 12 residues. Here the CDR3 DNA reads TGTGCCAGCAGTTTCCCGCACCAGCCCCAGCATTTT. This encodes CASSFPHQPQHF.

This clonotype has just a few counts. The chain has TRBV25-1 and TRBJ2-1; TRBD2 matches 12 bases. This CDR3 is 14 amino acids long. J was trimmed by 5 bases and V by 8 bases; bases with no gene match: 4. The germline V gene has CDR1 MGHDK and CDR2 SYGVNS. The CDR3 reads CASARLAGDNEQFF. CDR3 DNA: TGTGCCAGCGCCCGACTAGCGGGGGACAATGAGCAGTTCTTC.

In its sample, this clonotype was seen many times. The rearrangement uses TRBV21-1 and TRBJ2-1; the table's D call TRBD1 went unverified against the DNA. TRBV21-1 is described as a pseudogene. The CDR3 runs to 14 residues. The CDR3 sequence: CASSKGLPVREQFF. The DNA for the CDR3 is TGTGCCAGCAGCAAAGGACTACCTGTCAGGGAGCAGTTCTTC.